The 5 T cell receptor beta chains reported below all come from one sample, sequenced in a study of cytomegalovirus exposure and HLA in healthy donors. PCR was performed using 60 Vbeta and 13 Jbeta primers. The table came from immunoSEQ multiplex PCR; TCRdb's copy has only in-frame clones and leaves some out. The data show approximately 84,000 clones, 78% seen once. The sequenced sample consisted of PBMCs. The source is a male donor in good health and CMV-seropositive.

The gene calls are TRBV15 and TRBJ2-1; weak D call: TRBD2 (6 bases). CDR1 and CDR2 (germline): LNHNV, YYDKDF (reference sequence). Deletions cut 4 bases from V and 7 bases from J, with 14 bases between. This CDR3 is built from 14 residues. CDR3 in amino acids: CATSIWGVTNEQFF. CDR3 DNA sequence: TGTGCCACCAGCATATGGGGGGTTACTAATGAGCAGTTCTTC.

This clone was counted ten times or more. The CDR3 loop is CASSEGESDYNEQFF. The CDR3 coding sequence is TGCGCCAGCAGTGAGGGAGAATCCGACTACAATGAGCAGTTCTTC. This chain uses TRBV10-1 with TRBJ2-1, with D unclear. Between the trimmed V and J ends, which lost 2 bases and 3 bases, there was a span of 11 bases. From germline, CDR1 is WNHNN and CDR2 SYGVQD (reference sequence). CDR3 length: 15 amino acids.

The table lists this clone with a few counts. The V gene is TRBV19, the J gene TRBJ2-7; 7 nucleotides line up with TRBD2. This CDR3 comprises 14 residues. Losses at the gene ends were 7 bases for V and 3 bases for J; bases not matched to a gene: 9. CDR1 and CDR2 (germline): LNHDA, SQIVND (reference sequence). For the CDR3, the DNA is TGTGCCAGTAAGGCACCCGGGAGGTTCTACGAGCAGTACTTC. Residues: CASKAPGRFYEQYF.

This clone was observed a handful of times. The chain employs TRBV7-2 and TRBJ2-3; 7 bases map to TRBD2. Looked up from germline, CDR1 is SGHTA and CDR2 is FQGNSA. The J segment lost 4 bases and the V segment lost 3 bases, leaving 7 bases of the junction unmatched. This CDR3 is 15 amino acids long. The CDR3 here is CASSFGRGMADTQYF. The CDR3 nucleotides read TGTGCCAGCAGCTTTGGGAGGGGTATGGCAGATACGCAGTATTTT.

The chain links TRBV5-4 to TRBJ2-1; 10 bases are shared with TRBD2. CDR3 length: 16 residues. The V segment lost 4 bases and the J segment 5 bases; nucleotides outside the gene matches: 9. The V gene's germline CDR1 is SGHNT and CDR2 YYREEE (reference sequence). The CDR3 is CASSRGSTSGHNEQFF. CDR3 nucleotide sequence: TGTGCCAGCAGCCGGGGGTCGACTAGCGGGCACAATGAGCAGTTCTTC. Full variable domain (rest looked up from reference TRBV5-4 and TRBJ2-1): ETGVTQSPTHLIKTRGQQVTLRCSSQSGHNTVSWYQQALGQGPQFIFQYYREEENGRGNFPPRFSGLQFPNYSSELNVNALELDDSALYLCASSRGSTSGHNEQFFGPGTRLTVL.